A single T cell receptor beta chain is shown here with its context. The sample is drawn from a study of blood T cell repertoires in COVID-19. The data were produced by immunoSEQ multiplex PCR, yet TCRdb's version contains in-frame clones alone and is incomplete. The top ten hold around 7.9% of the sample, which has 450,000 to 500,000 clones, 88% seen once. The receptor was isolated from a woman aged 55 to 70 who had recovered from COVID-19. Sequenced input: PBMCs or T cells enriched from blood (not recorded which).

CDR3 residues: CASSKFPGVYEQYV. The CDR3 DNA reads as TGTGCCAGCAGCAAGTTTCCGGGGGTTTACGAGCAGTACGTC. The V call is TRBV21-1, the J call TRBJ2-7; the tabulated D call, TRBD2, remains unverified against the DNA. TRBV21-1 is a documented pseudogene. This CDR3 is built from 14 residues.